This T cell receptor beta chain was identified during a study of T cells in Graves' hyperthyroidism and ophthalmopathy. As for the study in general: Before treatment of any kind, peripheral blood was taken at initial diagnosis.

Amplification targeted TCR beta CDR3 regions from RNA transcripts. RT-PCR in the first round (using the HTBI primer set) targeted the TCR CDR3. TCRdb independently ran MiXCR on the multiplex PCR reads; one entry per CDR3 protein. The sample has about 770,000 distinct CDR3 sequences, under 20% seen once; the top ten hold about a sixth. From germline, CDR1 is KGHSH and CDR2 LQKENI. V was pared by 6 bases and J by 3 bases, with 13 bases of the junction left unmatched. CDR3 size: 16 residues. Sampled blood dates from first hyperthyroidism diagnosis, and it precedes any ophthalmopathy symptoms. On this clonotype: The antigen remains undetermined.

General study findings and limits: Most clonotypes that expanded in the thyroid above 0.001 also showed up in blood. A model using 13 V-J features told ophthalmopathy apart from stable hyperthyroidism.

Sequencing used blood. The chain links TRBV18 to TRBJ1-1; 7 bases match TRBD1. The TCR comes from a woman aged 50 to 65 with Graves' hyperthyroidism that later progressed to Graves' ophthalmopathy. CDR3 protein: CASSPTGNVRDTEAFF. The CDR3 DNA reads TGTGCCAGCTCTCCGACAGGGAACGTTAGGGACACTGAAGCTTTCTTT.